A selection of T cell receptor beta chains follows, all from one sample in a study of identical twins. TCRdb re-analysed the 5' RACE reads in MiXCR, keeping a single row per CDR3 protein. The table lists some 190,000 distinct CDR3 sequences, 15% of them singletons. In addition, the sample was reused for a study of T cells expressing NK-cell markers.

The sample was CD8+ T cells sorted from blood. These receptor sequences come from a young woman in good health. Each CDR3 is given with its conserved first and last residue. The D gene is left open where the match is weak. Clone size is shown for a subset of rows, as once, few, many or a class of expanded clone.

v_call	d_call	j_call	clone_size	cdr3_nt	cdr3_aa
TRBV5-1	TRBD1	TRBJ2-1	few	TGCGCCAGCAGCGACGCCCCAGGGGGCAATGAGCAGTTCTTC	CASSDAPGGNEQFF
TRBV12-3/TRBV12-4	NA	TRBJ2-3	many	TGTGCCAGCAGCCACTTGGGCGATACGCAGTATTTT	CASSHLGDTQYF
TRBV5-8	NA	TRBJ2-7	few	TGTGCCAGCAGCTTGAATATTAGGGGGTTTAGGTCCTACGAGCAGTACTTC	CASSLNIRGFRSYEQYF
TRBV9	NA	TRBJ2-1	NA	TGTGCCAGCAGCGTTTCGGGACCTGGTCGGTTCAATGAGCAGTTCTTC	CASSVSGPGRFNEQFF
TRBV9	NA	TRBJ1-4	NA	TGTGCCAGCAGCTCGGACGGTTCTAATGAAAAACTGTTTTTT	CASSSDGSNEKLFF
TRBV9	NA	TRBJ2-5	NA	TGTGCCAGCAGTTGGTCAGACCGCCGAGAGACCCAGTACTTC	CASSWSDRRETQYF
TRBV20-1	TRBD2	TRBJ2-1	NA	TGCAGTGCCCCCCAGCGGGAGGCAAATAGCTACAATGAGCAGTTCTTC	CSAPQREANSYNEQFF
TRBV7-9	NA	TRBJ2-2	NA	TGTGCCAGCAGCTTAAACAGAGGTTCGCCGAACACCGGGGAGCTGTTTTTT	CASSLNRGSPNTGELFF
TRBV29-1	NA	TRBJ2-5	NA	TGCAGCGTTGAGAATTATTTCTACCAAGAGACCCAGTACTTC	CSVENYFYQETQYF
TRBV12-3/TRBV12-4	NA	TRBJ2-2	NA	TGTGCCAGCAGTTTCAGGGAGGTCGGGGAGCTGTTTTTT	CASSFREVGELFF
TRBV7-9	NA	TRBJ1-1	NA	TGTGCCAGCAGCTTAGCGGGACGGGGCGAAGCTTTCTTT	CASSLAGRGEAFF
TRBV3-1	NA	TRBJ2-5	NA	TGTGCCAGCAGTCAGATAGGGGAGACCCAGTACTTC	CASSQIGETQYF
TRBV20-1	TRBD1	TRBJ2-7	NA	TGCAGTGCTAGGGGGGACAGTTCCTACGAGCAGTACTTC	CSARGDSSYEQYF
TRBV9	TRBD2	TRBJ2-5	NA	TGTGCCAGCAGCGGAGAGGGACTAGCGGGAGCGGACCAAGAGACCCAGTACTTC	CASSGEGLAGADQETQYF
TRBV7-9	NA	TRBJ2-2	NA	TGTGCCAGCACCCCGGCGGATGAGCTGTTTTTT	CASTPADELFF
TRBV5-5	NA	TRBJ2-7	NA	TGTGCCAGCAGCTTGGGAACAGGATTAGGGCCGAGGGAGCAGTACTTC	CASSLGTGLGPREQYF
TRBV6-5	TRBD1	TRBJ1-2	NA	TGTGCCAGCAGTTACTCAATTCCTACAGGGGGCTATGGCTACACCTTC	CASSYSIPTGGYGYTF
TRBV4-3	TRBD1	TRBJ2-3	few	TGCGCCAGCAGCCAAGTGGACAGGGGGCCAGATACGCAGTATTTT	CASSQVDRGPDTQYF
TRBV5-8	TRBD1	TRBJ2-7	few	TGTGCCATCGCCGAACAGGGGTCCTACGAGCAGTACTTC	CAIAEQGSYEQYF
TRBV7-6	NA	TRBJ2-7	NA	TGTGCCAGCAGCCCGGGACTGCAATACGAGCAGTACTTC	CASSPGLQYEQYF
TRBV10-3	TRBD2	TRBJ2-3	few	TGTGCCATCAGACAGCGGGAGGGCACAGATACGCAGTATTTT	CAIRQREGTDTQYF
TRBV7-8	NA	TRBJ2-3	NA	TGTGCCAGCAGCTTGGGACTCAAGGGCACAGATACGCAGTATTTT	CASSLGLKGTDTQYF
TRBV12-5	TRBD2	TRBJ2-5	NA	TGTGCTAGTGAGTCGGGACTAGCGGGCGTTCAAGAGACCCAGTACTTC	CASESGLAGVQETQYF
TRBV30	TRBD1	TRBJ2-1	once	TGTGCCTGGGGGGACAGGGCCGATGAGCAGTTCTTC	CAWGDRADEQFF
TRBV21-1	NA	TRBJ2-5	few	TGTGCCAGCAGCAAAGACCCGTCAACCCAAGAGACCCAGTACTTC	CASSKDPSTQETQYF
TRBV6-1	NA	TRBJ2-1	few	TGTGCCAGCAGGTTGGGGTCAAATGAGCAGTTCTTC	CASRLGSNEQFF
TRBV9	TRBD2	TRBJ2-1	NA	TGTGCCAGCAGCATGATAGCGGGGGGGCCGTGGCAGTTCTTC	CASSMIAGGPWQFF
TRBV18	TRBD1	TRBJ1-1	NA	TGTGCCAGCTCAAGAGACAGGGCGGGAATGAACACTGAAGCTTTCTTT	CASSRDRAGMNTEAFF
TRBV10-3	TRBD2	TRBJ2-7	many	TGTGCCTCCCTAGGCGGGAGGTCCCACGAGCAGTACTTC	CASLGGRSHEQYF
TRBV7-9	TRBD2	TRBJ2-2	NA	TGTGCCAGCCTAGGACTAGATGGCACCGGGGAGCTGTTTTTT	CASLGLDGTGELFF
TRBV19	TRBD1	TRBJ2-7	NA	TGTGCCAGTACCCCCGGACAGGGGGCGTACGAGCAGTACTTC	CASTPGQGAYEQYF
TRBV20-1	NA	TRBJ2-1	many	TGCAGTGCTCTGAGCTCCTACAATGAGCAGTTCTTC	CSALSSYNEQFF
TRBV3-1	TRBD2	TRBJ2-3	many	TGTGCCAGCAGCCCTAGCGGGAGGGCCTCAGATACGCAGTATTTT	CASSPSGRASDTQYF
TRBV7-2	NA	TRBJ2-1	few	TGTGCCAGCAGCCCGGAGGGTTTTGGGTACAATGAGCAGTTCTTC	CASSPEGFGYNEQFF
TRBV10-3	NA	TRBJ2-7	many	TGTGCCATCAGTGATTTTGGACAGCAAGAGGAGCAGTACTTC	CAISDFGQQEEQYF
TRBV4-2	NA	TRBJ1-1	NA	TGTGCCAGCAGCCAAGATTATGTTGGGGCGGGTTTAGACACTGAAGCTTTCTTT	CASSQDYVGAGLDTEAFF
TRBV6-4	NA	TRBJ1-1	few	TGTGCCAGCTCGGAAGGAAAGGGAGACTCGGAAGCTTTCTTT	CASSEGKGDSEAFF
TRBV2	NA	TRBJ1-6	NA	TGTGCCAGCAGTGAGGCAGGGGATAATTCACCCCTCCACTTT	CASSEAGDNSPLHF
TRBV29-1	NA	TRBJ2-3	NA	TGCAGCGTTGAAACGGGGCCAGATACGCAGTATTTT	CSVETGPDTQYF
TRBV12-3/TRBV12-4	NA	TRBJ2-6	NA	TGTGCCAGCAGTTTACGGCTTCCAAGCGCCAACGTCCTGACTTTC	CASSLRLPSANVLTF
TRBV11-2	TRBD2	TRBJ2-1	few	TGTGCCAGCAGCTTAGTAGGGCTAGCGGGAGTCAATGAGCAGTTCTTC	CASSLVGLAGVNEQFF
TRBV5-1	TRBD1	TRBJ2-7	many	TGCGCCAGCAGCTTGCCAGGGGGCTACGAGCAGTACTTC	CASSLPGGYEQYF
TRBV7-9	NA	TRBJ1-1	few	TGTGCCAGCAGCCCCCCCATGAACACTGAAGCTTTCTTT	CASSPPMNTEAFF
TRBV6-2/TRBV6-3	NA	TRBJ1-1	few	TGTGCCAGCAGTTCCCTCAGGACCCTGAACACTGAAGCTTTCTTT	CASSSLRTLNTEAFF
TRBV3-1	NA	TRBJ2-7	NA	TGTGCCAGCAGCCACGGTCCCATACAGAGCTACGAGCAGTACTTC	CASSHGPIQSYEQYF